This TCR beta chain was profiled in a study of T cell responses to AZD1222 COVID-19 vaccine. Study-wide results and caveats: The donor group comprised mostly white British people and more females; the analysis possibly underestimated clonal diversity. Baseline seropositives among AZD1222 recipients totaled only 5 or 6.

Assay used: immunoSEQ multiplex PCR; TCRdb lists only in-frame clones, some missing. The sample holds fewer than 100,000 clones, just over 90% seen once. Comment on this clone: Its antigen remains unknown.

This CDR3 region has 11 residues. The germline V and J ends were trimmed by 7 bases and 0 bases, with 3 bases remaining between them. Germline V gives CDR1 MDHEN, CDR2 SYDVKM. Sample: peripheral blood, taken on day 0 of AZD1222 vaccination. This clonotype originated in an adult in good health. V usage is TRBV28 and J usage is TRBJ1-1; unclear D gene. CDR3 residues: CASMLNTEAFF. The CDR3 DNA is TGTGCCAGCATGTTGAACACTGAAGCTTTCTTT.